This T cell receptor beta chain was sequenced in a study of blood T cell repertoires in COVID-19. Produced via immunoSEQ multiplex PCR; TCRdb's table is partial and in-frame only. The repertoire holds around 51,000 clones, 90% seen once, with under 6.5% in the top ten. Sequenced sample: peripheral blood. The source of this sequence is a man aged 70 or older with acute or convalescent COVID-19.

In DNA, the CDR3 is TGTGCCATCAGTGCAGCGGTCGGCGGGGTCTACGAGCAGTACTTC. Translated: CAISAAVGGVYEQYF. This sequence joins TRBV10-3 and TRBJ2-7, with a tentative D call TRBD2 (6 bases). Between the trimmed V and J ends, which lost 4 bases and 3 bases, there was a span of 16 bases. CDR1 and CDR2 (germline): ENHRY, SYGVKD. The CDR3 is made up of 15 amino acids.